Detailed here is one TCR beta chain. Here immunoSEQ multiplex PCR was the method, and the copy in TCRdb shows in-frame clones only, minus some. The profile shows 28,000 or so clones, around 90% of them singletons. This sample stems from a study of T cells in tuberculosis. Background on the study: T cells were selected with CD1B tetramers loaded with glucose monomycolate.

Sequenced sample: PBMCs. This receptor was identified in a donor aged 10-29 years with latent tuberculosis or without tuberculosis infection.

As DNA, the CDR3 is TGCACCAGCAGCCAAACACCCGGCAGAAGGGGGCCAGCGTACGAGCAGTACTTC. Translated: CTSSQTPGRRGPAYEQYF. This chain uses TRBV1 with TRBJ2-7; the table's D call, TRBD1, was not checked against the DNA. TRBV1 is a pseudogene locus. This CDR3 has 18 amino acids.